These 2 T cell receptor beta chains originate from one sample sequenced in a study of T cell repertoires in cytomegalovirus infection. Each CDR3 protein gets one entry after TCRdb re-called the reads with MiXCR. Here the sample spans about 300,000 distinct CDR3 sequences, roughly 9.3% being singletons. Specimen: PBMCs. The receptors shown here come from a human donor in good health (CMV status not recorded). Some clones in this sample may be carry-over from other donors' samples.

This clonotype was recorded a few times. The chain couples TRBV20-1 to TRBJ2-7; D possibly corresponds to TRBD1 (6 bases). Germline V gene data show CDR1 as DFQATT and CDR2 as SNEGSKA (reference sequence). V lost 3 bases and J 5 bases, leaving 14 bases between the germline ends. The CDR3 runs 13 residues. The CDR3 DNA sequence: TGCAGTGCTAGCCCCGGAACAGGGAACGAGCAGTACGTC. It translates to CSASPGTGNEQYV.

This clonotype came up a few times. The chain joins TRBV2 to TRBJ2-3; no firm D call. Germline V lookup: CDR1 SNHLY, CDR2 FYNNEI. The CDR3 length is 15 residues. The V end lost 6 bases, the J end lost 6 bases, and 19 bases lay between the germline ends. The CDR3 sequence is CASSALEVRSDTQYF. The CDR3 bases are TGTGCCAGCAGCGCCCTAGAGGTTAGATCGGATACGCAGTATTTT.